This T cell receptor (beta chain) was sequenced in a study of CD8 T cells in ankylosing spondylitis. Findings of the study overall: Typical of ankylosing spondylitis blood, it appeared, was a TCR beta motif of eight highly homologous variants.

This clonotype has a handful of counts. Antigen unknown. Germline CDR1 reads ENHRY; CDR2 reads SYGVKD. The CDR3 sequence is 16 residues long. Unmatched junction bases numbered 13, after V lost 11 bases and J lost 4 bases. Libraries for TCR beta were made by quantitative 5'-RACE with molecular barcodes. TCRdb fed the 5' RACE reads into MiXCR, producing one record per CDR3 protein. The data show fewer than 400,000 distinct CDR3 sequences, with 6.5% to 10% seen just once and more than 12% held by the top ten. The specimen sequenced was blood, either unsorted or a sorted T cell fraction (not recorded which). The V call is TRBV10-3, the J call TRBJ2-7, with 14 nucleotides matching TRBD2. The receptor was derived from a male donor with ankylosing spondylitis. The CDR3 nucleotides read TGTGCCGCCCGGACCGGGACTAGCGGGAGCGCATACGAGCAGTACTTC. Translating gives CAARTGTSGSAYEQYF.